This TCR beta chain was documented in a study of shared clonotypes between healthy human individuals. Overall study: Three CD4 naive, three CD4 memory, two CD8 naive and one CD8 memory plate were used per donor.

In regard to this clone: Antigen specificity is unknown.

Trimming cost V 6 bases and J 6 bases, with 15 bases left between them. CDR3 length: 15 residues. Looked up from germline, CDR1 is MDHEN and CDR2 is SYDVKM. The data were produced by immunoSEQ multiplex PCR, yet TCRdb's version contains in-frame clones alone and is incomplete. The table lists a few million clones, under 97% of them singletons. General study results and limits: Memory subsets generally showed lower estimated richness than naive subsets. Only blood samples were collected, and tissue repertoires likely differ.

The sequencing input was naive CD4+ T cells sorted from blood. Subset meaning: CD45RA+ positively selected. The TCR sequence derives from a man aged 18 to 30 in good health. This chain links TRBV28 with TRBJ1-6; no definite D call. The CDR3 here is CASSRAMGSNSPLHF. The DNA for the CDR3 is TGTGCCAGCAGCCGTGCTATGGGGAGTAATTCACCCCTCCACTTT.